Listed below are T cell receptor beta chains from one sample, sequenced in a study of T cells in Graves' hyperthyroidism and ophthalmopathy. TCRdb itself ran the multiplex PCR reads through MiXCR, one entry per CDR3 protein. The sample yields 95,000 to 100,000 distinct CDR3 sequences, roughly 56% seen once. The sequenced material came from blood. The receptor set was obtained from a woman aged 35 to 49 with Graves' hyperthyroidism. CDR3s include the opening cysteine and the closing phenylalanine or tryptophan. Each record gives: D gene, V gene, J gene, clone size, CDR3 DNA, CDR3 protein. D genes are given only for firm matches. Where a row states a size, it is once, few, many or the class of an expanded clone; other rows omit it.

-	TRBV24-1	TRBJ1-2	-	TGTGCCACCAGTGGATTAGCCGGCTCTAACTATGGCTACACCTTC	CATSGLAGSNYGYTF
TRBD2	TRBV7-2	TRBJ2-5	-	TGTGCCAGCAGCCCCTGGACTAGCGGGTACCAAGAGACCCAGTACTTC	CASSPWTSGYQETQYF
-	TRBV5-1	TRBJ1-5	-	TGCGCCAGCAACTTGGGGGGACAGCCCCAGCATTTT	CASNLGGQPQHF
-	TRBV6-1	TRBJ1-1	-	TGTGCCAGCAGGGCAGGGCGAAACACTGAAGCTTTCTTT	CASRAGRNTEAFF
TRBD1	TRBV20-1	TRBJ1-2	-	TGCAGTGCTAGTCGCACAGGGGGGCATGGCTACACCTTC	CSASRTGGHGYTF
TRBD1	TRBV25-1	TRBJ1-2	-	TGTGCCAGCAGTGGGCAACTTGGGACAGGGGGCGTTGGCTACACCTTC	CASSGQLGTGGVGYTF
-	TRBV7-9	TRBJ2-5	many	TGTGCCAGCAGCCCAGATAAAGAGACCCAGTACTTC	CASSPDKETQYF
TRBD1	TRBV12-3/TRBV12-4	TRBJ1-2	many	TGTGCCAGCAGCCTGGACAGGGGCTATGGCTACACCTTC	CASSLDRGYGYTF
-	TRBV7-8	TRBJ1-6	few	TGTGCCTGGACCATAACAGGGAGGAATTCACCCCTCCACTTT	CAWTITGRNSPLHF
TRBD2	TRBV2	TRBJ2-7	once	TGTGCCAGCAGTGAGGACGGTTTGCGGGAGGGTAGCGCCTACGAGCAGTACTTC	CASSEDGLREGSAYEQYF
-	TRBV2	TRBJ2-5	-	TGTGCCAGCAGCCCCTGGGGCGAGGCCCAGTACTTC	CASSPWGEAQYF
TRBD1	TRBV7-9	TRBJ1-5	-	TGTGCCAGCAGCTTGGGACAGGCCCCCCTTGGCGAGCAGCCCCAGCATTTT	CASSLGQAPLGEQPQHF
TRBD1	TRBV6-5	TRBJ1-4	-	TGTGCCGGCAGTTCCGTCCCAAGACAGGGACGAGAAAAACTGTTCTTT	CAGSSVPRQGREKLFF
TRBD1	TRBV7-9	TRBJ1-1	many	TGTGCCAGCAGCTCAGGACAGGGCGTGACTGAAGCTTTCTTT	CASSSGQGVTEAFF
TRBD1	TRBV20-1	TRBJ1-1	-	TGCAGTGCTAGGGCTTTTCGGCAGGGGGCTTCGATGAACACTGAAGCTTTCTTT	CSARAFRQGASMNTEAFF
-	TRBV15	TRBJ2-7	few	TGTGCCACCAGCAGAGATCGAGGGAGCTCCTACGAGCAGTACTTC	CATSRDRGSSYEQYF
TRBD1	TRBV18	TRBJ1-2	-	TGTGCCAGCTCTTACAGGGGGCGTGATGGCTACACCTTC	CASSYRGRDGYTF
TRBD1	TRBV6-1	TRBJ1-4	many	TGTGCCAGCCGATCGACAGGGGGTTACGAAAAACTGTTTTTT	CASRSTGGYEKLFF
-	TRBV15	TRBJ2-2	-	-	CATSRDSHYEQYFGPGTGELFF
-	TRBV7-9	TRBJ1-1	-	TGTGCCAGCAGCTGGGAAGGGGTGGCTTCCTTT	CASSWEGVASF